This paragraph reports one TCR beta chain. Its matching antigen is unknown. This sample was taken from a study of radiation and T cells in renal cell carcinoma. Study summary: Nephrectomy followed 15 Gy stereotactic body radiation by 4 weeks. General observations from the study: From baseline, blood top tumor clonotypes peaked at 2 weeks post-radiation. No pretreatment tumor biopsies were available for baseline clonotypes.

This CDR3 spans 15 amino acids. Per germline, CDR1 SGHNT and CDR2 YYREEE (reference sequence). V gave up 3 bases and J gave up 2 bases; unmatched junction bases: 6. Time point reported: baseline pretreatment blood. Indicated treatment: 15 Gy SBRT to primary tumor, nephrectomy 4 weeks later. Libraries were prepared by immunoSEQ multiplex PCR; TCRdb keeps only in-frame clonotypes and omits some of them. The sample has 85,000 to 100,000 clones, approximately 86% seen once. The receptor comes from a man aged 45-65 years with renal cell carcinoma. The gene calls are TRBV5-4 and TRBJ1-2, with 8 positions matching TRBD1. Sequenced here: blood, sampled from a patient whose treatment included radiotherapy and nephrectomy. The CDR3 spells CASSSFGQGNYGYTF. CDR3 nucleotide sequence: TGTGCCAGCAGCTCATTCGGACAGGGAAACTATGGCTACACCTTC.